What follows is one TCR beta chain and its context. Its antigen is still unknown. This sample was included in a study of graft-versus-host responses after intestinal transplantation. Study in general: For two to four years after anti-thymocyte globulin induction, all recipients took tacrolimus and steroids. Broader study findings: Early HvG declines after transplant were associated with peak circulating GvH clone levels. GvH clones turned up in recipient marrow; some had shown up first in ileum or blood.

Clones were read by immunoSEQ multiplex PCR, and TCRdb kept only the in-frame ones, dropping some. The table lists about 90,000 clones, around nine tenths of them singletons. The specimen was unstimulated CD8+ T cells sorted from spleen or lymph node cells, collected before intestinal transplant. The source of this sequence is a human donor who received an intestinal transplant.

The CDR3 loop is CASSLGTGLSPLHF. For the CDR3, the DNA is TGTGCCAGCAGCTTGGGGACAGGGTTGTCACCCCTCCACTTT. This chain uses TRBV5-6 with TRBJ1-6; 8 bases match TRBD1. The CDR3 is 14 amino acids. The junction had 3 bases not matched to a gene; V was cut back by 0 bases and J by 10 bases. Germline CDR1 is SGHDT and CDR2 is YYEEEE.